The present T cell receptor beta chain was sequenced within a study of identical twins. Findings and limits, study-wide: Fewer insertions characterized abundant cord blood beta clonotypes, whereas memory repertoires showed none.

TCRdb fed the 5' RACE reads into MiXCR, producing one record per CDR3 protein. The table records around 100,000 distinct CDR3 sequences, about 5.6% of them present only once. About this clonotype itself: No antigen is known for it.

Germline CDR1 SGHRS, CDR2 YFSETQ. J was trimmed by 7 bases and V by 6 bases; bases with no gene match: 12. The CDR3 is made up of 14 amino acids. The source of this sequence is a woman aged 45-65 years in good health. The sample comprised memory T cells sorted from blood. The chain employs TRBV5-1 and TRBJ1-1; 7 bases fit TRBD1. The CDR3 loop reads CASNNPTGSGEAFF. Written as DNA, the CDR3 is TGCGCCAGCAACAATCCGACAGGGTCGGGTGAAGCTTTCTTT. The entire variable domain, with the rest obtained from reference TRBV5-1 and TRBJ1-1, is as follows: KAGVTQTPRYLIKTRGQQVTLSCSPISGHRSVSWYQQTPGQGLQFLFEYFSETQRNKGNFPGRFSGRQFSNSRSEMNVSTLELGDSALYLCASNNPTGSGEAFFGQGTRLTVV.